These T cell receptor beta chains were read from a single sample in a study of shared clonotypes between healthy human individuals. Clones were read by immunoSEQ multiplex PCR, and TCRdb kept only the in-frame ones, dropping some. The profile shows about 560,000 clones, roughly 79% of them singletons. Sequencing was done on a sample of PBMCs. The receptors stem from a woman in her thirties or forties in good health. Some clones in this sample may be carry-over from other donors' samples. The CDR3 runs from the conserved cysteine through the conserved F or W. A D gene is named only where the DNA matches it firmly. Not every row has a clone size; where given, it reads once, few, many or a size class.

TRBD2,TRBV23-1,TRBJ2-2,.,CASSQSGTRAGELFF,TGCGCCAGCAGTCAATCAGGGACTAGAGCCGGGGAGCTGTTTTTT
TRBD1,TRBV28,TRBJ2-4,.,CASSLPTGGNIQYF,TGTGCCAGCAGTTTGCCGACAGGGGGGAACATTCAGTACTTC
TRBD2,TRBV7-3,TRBJ2-2,.,CASSSTSGTTGELFF,TGTGCCAGCAGCTCGACTAGCGGGACCACCGGGGAGCTGTTTTTT
.,TRBV7-2,TRBJ2-1,.,CASSLSAEYNEQFF,TGTGCCAGCAGCTTATCAGCGGAGTACAATGAGCAGTTCTTC
TRBD1,TRBV28,TRBJ1-2,.,CASRARQGSYGYTF,TGTGCCAGCAGGGCACGACAGGGGAGCTATGGCTACACCTTC
TRBD1,TRBV18,TRBJ2-1,.,CASSPPGQGNNEQFF,TGTGCCAGCTCACCCCCGGGACAGGGCAACAATGAGCAGTTCTTC
TRBD1,TRBV27,TRBJ1-4,once,CASSLSDRENGEKLFF,TGTGCCAGCAGTTTAAGCGACAGGGAGAATGGTGAAAAACTGTTTTTT
TRBD2,TRBV28,TRBJ2-3,once,CASSLLAGGSTDTQYF,TGTGCCAGCAGTTTATTGGCGGGAGGGTCCACAGATACGCAGTATTTT
.,TRBV9,TRBJ1-2,.,CASTRGVRESNYGYTF,TGTGCCAGCACCCGCGGGGTGCGGGAATCTAACTATGGCTACACCTTC
.,TRBV28,TRBJ2-7,.,CRTGSAREQYF,TGTCGAACAGGGTCGGCTCGCGAGCAGTACTTC
TRBD1,TRBV4-2,TRBJ1-2,few,CASSPRDRSYYGYTF,TGTGCCAGCAGCCCGCGGGACAGGTCTTACTATGGCTACACCTTC
.,TRBV27,TRBJ2-7,.,CASSRDNSYEQYF,TGTGCCAGCAGTCGGGACAACTCCTACGAGCAGTACTTC
TRBD2,TRBV5-4,TRBJ2-7,.,CASSLVGRASEQYF,TGTGCCAGCAGCTTGGTCGGGAGGGCCTCCGAGCAGTACTTC
TRBD1,TRBV7-3,TRBJ1-3,.,CASSPTGFGNTIYF,TGTGCCAGCAGCCCGACAGGGTTTGGAAACACCATATATTTT
.,TRBV7-8,TRBJ2-7,once,CASSLVASYEQYF,TGTGCCAGCAGCTTAGTCGCTTCCTACGAGCAGTACTTC
.,TRBV6-5,TRBJ1-2,.,CASSYRQPPGAGYTF,TGTGCCAGCAGTTACCGTCAACCCCCAGGGGCCGGCTACACCTTC
TRBD2,TRBV14,TRBJ2-1,.,CASSQAGTSLYNEQFF,TGTGCCAGCAGCCAAGCAGGGACTAGCCTCTACAATGAGCAGTTCTTC
.,TRBV4-1,TRBJ2-5,few,CASSQVTSETQYF,TGCGCCAGCAGCCAAGTTACGTCGGAGACCCAGTACTTC
TRBD1,TRBV28,TRBJ2-5,.,CASSPRPDRGRYF,TGTGCCAGCAGTCCTCGCCCGGACAGGGGACGGTACTTC
.,TRBV28,TRBJ1-3,.,CASSLSYPAAGNTIYF,TGTGCCAGCAGTTTGTCCTATCCGGCGGCTGGAAACACCATATATTTT
.,TRBV7-2,TRBJ2-1,.,CASSLDLNNEQFF,TGTGCCAGCAGCTTAGATCTTAACAATGAGCAGTTCTTC
.,TRBV7-3,TRBJ2-1,.,CASSFAGNNGQFF,TGTGCCAGCAGCTTCGCCGGAAACAATGGGCAGTTCTTC
.,TRBV2,TRBJ2-1,.,CASSVLAEQFF,TGTGCCAGCAGTGTATTAGCGGAGCAGTTCTTC
.,TRBV5-1,TRBJ2-3,once,CASSLDTPSTDTQYF,TGCGCCAGCAGCCTTGACACCCCTAGCACAGATACGCAGTATTTT
.,TRBV5-6,TRBJ1-4,.,CASSPGARGREKLFF,TGTGCCAGCAGCCCGGGCGCCCGGGGGAGGGAAAAACTGTTTTTT
TRBD2,TRBV5-1,TRBJ2-7,.,CASSPGAGTSGISQYF,TGCGCCAGCAGCCCCGGCGCCGGGACTAGCGGAATATCGCAGTACTTC
TRBD2,TRBV7-2,TRBJ2-4,.,CASSSNRLAGGSYTIQYF,TGTGCCAGCAGCTCCAACCGACTAGCGGGAGGGTCGTATACCATTCAGTACTTC
TRBD1,TRBV6-1,TRBJ1-1,.,CASSEMGQGWSEAFF,TGTGCCAGCAGTGAAATGGGACAGGGGTGGTCTGAAGCTTTCTTT
.,TRBV19,TRBJ2-7,.,CASSLNPGAYEQYF,TGTGCCAGTAGTCTAAATCCAGGGGCCTACGAGCAGTACTTC
.,TRBV30,TRBJ1-4,few,CAWSAGVLVGEKLFF,TGTGCCTGGAGTGCTGGCGTCCTGGTGGGTGAAAAACTGTTTTTT
.,TRBV5-5,TRBJ1-4,.,CASSPGVNEKLFF,TGTGCCAGCAGCCCGGGAGTCAATGAAAAACTGTTTTTT
TRBD2,TRBV30,TRBJ2-2,.,CAWSPGLAGTGELFF,TGTGCCTGGAGCCCCGGACTAGCGGGGACCGGGGAGCTGTTTTTT
.,TRBV28,TRBJ1-5,.,CASSQQGNNQPQHF,TGTGCCAGCAGTCAACAGGGCAATAATCAGCCCCAGCATTTT
TRBD2,TRBV7-3,TRBJ2-5,.,CASSLRRSGSGMPETQYF,TGTGCCAGCAGCTTAAGACGTTCGGGTAGCGGGATGCCGGAGACCCAGTACTTC
.,TRBV27,TRBJ2-7,.,CASSLNRVRSEQYF,TGTGCCAGCAGTCTAAACAGGGTACGTAGCGAGCAGTACTTC
.,TRBV18,TRBJ2-3,.,CASSLSASLRTDTQYF,TGTGCCAGCTCACTATCGGCTAGTCTGAGGACGGATACGCAGTATTTT
TRBD1,TRBV6-6,TRBJ2-1,.,CASSDLGQGYNEQFF,TGTGCCAGCAGTGACTTGGGACAGGGATACAATGAGCAGTTCTTC
.,TRBV2,TRBJ1-5,few,CASSERRDNNQPQHF,TGTGCCAGCAGTGAAAGGAGGGATAACAATCAGCCCCAGCATTTT
.,TRBV5-1,TRBJ2-5,.,CASSFGQRMYQETQYF,TGCGCCAGCAGCTTTGGACAAAGGATGTACCAAGAGACCCAGTACTTC
.,TRBV29-1,TRBJ2-5,.,CSVEDLGTSQYF,TGCAGCGTTGAAGATTTGGGAACGTCCCAGTACTTC
.,TRBV6-1,TRBJ2-7,.,CASSEGADRTLPYEQYF,TGTGCCAGCAGTGAAGGGGCAGACCGAACACTACCCTACGAGCAGTACTTC
.,TRBV21-1,TRBJ1-3,.,CASSKTGPTIYF,TGTGCCAGCAGCAAAACAGGACCCACCATATATTTT
.,TRBV7-8,TRBJ1-1,.,CASSLRGQGSKDTEAFF,TGTGCCAGCAGCTTAAGGGGCCAGGGAAGTAAGGACACTGAAGCTTTCTTT
TRBD1,TRBV30,TRBJ1-1,few,CAWSVGRGAFF,TGTGCCTGGAGTGTTGGCAGGGGGGCTTTCTTT
.,TRBV6-5,TRBJ1-3,.,CASTPYQGRNTIYF,TGTGCCAGCACTCCATACCAGGGGAGAAACACCATATATTTT
TRBD2,TRBV18,TRBJ2-1,.,CASSPGLVTYNEQFF,TGTGCCAGCTCACCGGGACTAGTAACCTACAATGAGCAGTTCTTC
.,TRBV18,TRBJ1-1,once,CASSPGTVNTEAFF,TGTGCCAGCTCACCGGGGACGGTTAACACTGAAGCTTTCTTT
.,TRBV4-3,TRBJ2-1,.,CASSQDGQREQFF,TGCGCCAGCAGCCAAGATGGTCAGCGAGAGCAGTTCTTC
TRBD1,TRBV10-3,TRBJ1-4,.,CAIRSDRDEKLFF,TGTGCCATCAGATCGGACAGGGATGAAAAACTGTTTTTT
TRBD2,TRBV5-1,TRBJ2-7,medium-sized,CASSTSGRAREQYF,TGCGCCAGCAGCACTAGCGGGAGGGCCAGGGAGCAGTACTTC
.,TRBV15,TRBJ2-3,.,CATSRDPGTDTQYF,TGTGCCACCAGCAGAGATCCGGGAACAGATACGCAGTATTTT
TRBD1,TRBV7-9,TRBJ1-1,few,CASSSTGVAEAFF,TGTGCCAGCAGCTCTACAGGGGTGGCTGAAGCTTTCTTT
TRBD1,TRBV27,TRBJ2-1,.,CASGRDRGDNEQFF,TGTGCCAGCGGCCGGGACAGGGGTGACAATGAGCAGTTCTTC
.,TRBV6-1,TRBJ2-2,.,CASSEILTGTGELFF,TGTGCCAGCAGTGAAATACTTACAGGGACCGGGGAGCTGTTTTTT
.,TRBV29-1,TRBJ2-1,once,CSASEPTGNEQFF,TGCAGCGCCAGCGAACCGACGGGTAATGAGCAGTTCTTC